This TCR beta chain is from a study of shared clonotypes between healthy human individuals (dated by TCRdb to about 2020). Looking at the study overall: The cohort comprised a couple of women and a few men aged 18 to 49 years. For each donor, CD4 naive and CD4 memory were each run on three plates, CD8 naive on two plates, and CD8 memory on one plate. The study deeply sequenced blood TCR repertoires of several healthy adults to estimate repertoire size and the extent of clonotype sharing between individuals. To increase sequencing depth and limit assay-specific biases, TCR repertoire library preparation and sequencing were carried out by different laboratories using diverse techniques. Leukapheresis yielded between about 0.9 and 8.9 billion PBMCs per donor. Points the paper makes about the study in general: Across a handful of donors, around 5% of naive CD4, roughly 3.5% of naive CD8, under 2.5% of memory CD4, and approximately 0.4% of memory CD8 clonotypes were shared. Because the study included only a small number of donors, the genetic and exposure-history diversity represented was limited. Larger estimated clonotype richness was generally found for naive subsets than for memory subsets. Pairwise subsampling led to the expectation that sequencing depth would affect the degree of clonotype sharing among donors. Incomplete sequencing was indicated by rarefaction of sorted-subset datasets, despite the large sequencing depth. Higher generation probabilities were observed for clonotypes shared by all four sorted-subset donors than for non-shared clonotypes. Sampling was restricted to blood, and TCR repertoires in tissues likely differ from the TCR repertoires found in blood.

Using the deep immunoSEQ assay, multiplex PCR amplified TCR CDR3 regions from genomic DNA. Genomic DNA extracted from each cell subset was distributed evenly over all wells of several immunoSEQ 96-well plates, and each plate served as one replicate. Each replicate PCR for sorted subsets received about 0.2 ug genomic DNA, equal to tens of thousands of T cell genomes. Purified libraries were measured with a Qubit 3.0 fluorometer, size-checked on a Bioanalyzer 2100, and measured again with the KAPA Library Quantification kit. A separate single-read 150-cycle Illumina NextSeq 550 flow cell was used to sequence each immunoSEQ 96-well plate. Regarding the original processing steps: Because the immunoSEQ output included only junctional sequences and no quality scores, the filtering could not be the same as the filtering used for full-length reads. Sequences were annotated with PyIR, a Python wrapper for IgBLAST v1.9, using IMGT germline references to assign V/J genes and CDR3. Reads were removed for weak V/J assignments (E-value above 1e-6), missing CDR3, stop codons, out-of-frame junctions, or ambiguous translated residues. A V3J clonotype was defined by an identical inferred V gene, J gene, and CDR3 amino acid sequence. Percentage overlap between repertoires was computed as shared unique clonotypes divided by the size of the smaller repertoire. RTK rarefaction, the Chao1 estimator, and Recon v2.1 estimates of unobserved clonotypes were used to assess repertoire richness. Generation probabilities were computed with OLGA for all TCRbeta clonotypes obtained by the gDNA method from a handful of donors. In TCRdb, the immuneACCESS table is reduced to in-frame sequences with V and J assigned. These tables do not hold every clone; where another copy was compared, an unresolved V gene accounts for under half, and the others remain unexplained. V and J calls and clone size are those listed in that table; D and trimming were worked out from the DNA. In all, the sample holds roughly 2.1 million clones, and 85% to 95% of those were seen once. The ten largest account for about 1.5% of the sample.

CD8 naive samples were obtained by positive selection for CCR7 among CD45RO-negative cells, yielding a CD45RA+CCR7+ population from which TemRA cells were excluded. Donors were healthy HIV-negative adults with no recently reported acute infections or vaccinations. Every donor was a Caucasian adult living in Nashville, Tennessee, USA. Blood was obtained by leukapheresis, after which PBMCs were separated by Ficoll-Histopaque density gradient centrifugation and cryopreserved in liquid nitrogen vapor phase. Purity and quantity of every magnetically sorted T cell population were checked by analytical flow cytometry. Genomic DNA was isolated from each sorted fraction and quantified by UV absorbance on a Nanodrop 2000c. As for this clone: What this receptor recognizes is not known. Base quality data are lacking; no much larger clone is found one base away. Other DNA sequences from this sample encode an identical CDR3 as well.

This sequence was found in a young man in good health. Some clones in this sample may be carry-over from other donors' samples. The sample was naive CD8+ T cells from PBMCs. The sample's cell subset or site, from its label and the paper: CD45RA+CCR7+.

The CDR3 protein: CASSLDAGNTEAFF. The bases read TGCGCCAGCAGCTTGGACGCAGGGAACACTGAAGCTTTCTTT. Rearrangement joined TRBV5-1 to TRBJ1-1; the D gene identity is not certain. In the germline V gene, CDR1 corresponds to SGHRS and CDR2 to YFSETQ. V and J lose 0 bases and 1 base, and a span of 7 bases separates them. Including the terminal cysteine and phenylalanine, the CDR3 comprises 14 residues. CDR3 DNA is the only sequence kept; it has 42 bases, read in frame from the first base.